This TCR beta chain is drawn from a study of CD8 T cells in ankylosing spondylitis (dated by TCRdb to 2017 to 2019). Background on the whole study: The study set out to find disease-linked TCR variants by profiling T cell receptor beta repertoires in ankylosing spondylitis patients and healthy donors. The whole study cohort included over 85 healthy donors and around 25 ankylosing spondylitis patients. Peripheral blood was sampled, and synovial fluid was also collected from ankylosing spondylitis patients. Here is what the overall study found, with its caveats: Significant enrichment of the disease-linked clones was reported in matched synovial fluid samples from ankylosing spondylitis patients. The disease-linked clones showed a CD8+ phenotype and occurred at relatively low frequencies in peripheral blood. Blood from ankylosing spondylitis patients appeared to be characterized by a TCR beta motif composed of about eight highly homologous amino acid variants. Some motif variants had previously been reported in the synovial fluid and blood of reactive arthritis patients, which suggests shared mechanisms of disease initiation.

Sequencing was performed on an Illumina HiSeq 2500. Quantitative 5'-RACE with molecular barcodes was used to prepare TCR beta libraries. Concerning the study's data processing: Disease-linked TCR variants were identified with a new computational method built on a probabilistic model of VDJ rearrangement. TCRdb cleaned the public reads at Q25 with fastp, built clones with MiXCR and kept in-frame beta chains. Rows are unified per CDR3 protein, each entry keeping the most common DNA and genes. For this entry, the V and J calls and clone size follow TCRdb and not the study's own pipeline. The sample includes some 800,000 distinct CDR3 sequences, with 12% observed a single time. The top ten clones comprise approximately 0.5% of the sample. The CDR3 starts with the cysteine, ends with the phenylalanine, and has 15 residues. This entry keeps only the CDR3 DNA: 45 bases, framed from base 1. Reading the germline V gene gives CDR1 SGHRS and CDR2 YFSETQ. V sheds 4 bases and J sheds 0 bases, leaving 14 bases between their ends.

About this clonotype itself: Its antigen specificity is not known. Base qualities are not at hand, and no much larger clone is one base apart.

This receptor was identified in a male donor with ankylosing spondylitis. The rearranged segments are TRBV5-1 and TRBJ2-7, with the D gene not confidently named. The sequencing sample was made of blood, either unsorted or a sorted T cell fraction (not recorded which). The CDR3 region reads CASSPQSASSYEQYF. In nucleotide form, the sequence is TGCGCCAGCAGCCCCCAATCAGCGAGCTCCTACGAGCAGTACTTC.